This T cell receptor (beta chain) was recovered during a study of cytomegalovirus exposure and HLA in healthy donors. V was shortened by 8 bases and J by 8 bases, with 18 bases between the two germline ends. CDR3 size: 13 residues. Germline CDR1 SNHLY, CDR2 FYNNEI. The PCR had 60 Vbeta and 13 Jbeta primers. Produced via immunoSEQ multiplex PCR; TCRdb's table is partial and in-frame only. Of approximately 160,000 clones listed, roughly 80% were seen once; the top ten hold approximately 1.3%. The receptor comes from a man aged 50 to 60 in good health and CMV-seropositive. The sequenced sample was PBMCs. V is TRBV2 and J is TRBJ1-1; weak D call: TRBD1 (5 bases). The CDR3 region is CASYPIGQGEAFF. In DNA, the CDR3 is TGTGCCAGCTATCCCATCGGCCAGGGCGAAGCTTTCTTT.